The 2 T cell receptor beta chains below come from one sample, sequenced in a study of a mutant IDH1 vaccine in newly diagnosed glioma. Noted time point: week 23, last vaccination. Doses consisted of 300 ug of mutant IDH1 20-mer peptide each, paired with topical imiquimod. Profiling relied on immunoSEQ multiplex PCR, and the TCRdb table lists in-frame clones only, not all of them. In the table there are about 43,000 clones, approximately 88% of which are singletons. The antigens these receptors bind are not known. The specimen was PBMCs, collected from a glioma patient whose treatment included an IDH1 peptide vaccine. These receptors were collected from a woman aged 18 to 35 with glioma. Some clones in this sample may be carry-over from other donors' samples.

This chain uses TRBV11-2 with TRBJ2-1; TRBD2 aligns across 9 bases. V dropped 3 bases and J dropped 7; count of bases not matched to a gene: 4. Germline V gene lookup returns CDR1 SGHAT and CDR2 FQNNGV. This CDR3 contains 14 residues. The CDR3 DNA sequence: TGTGCCAGCAGCTTTAGCGGGAGTATTAATGAGCAGTTCTTC. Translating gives CASSFSGSINEQFF.

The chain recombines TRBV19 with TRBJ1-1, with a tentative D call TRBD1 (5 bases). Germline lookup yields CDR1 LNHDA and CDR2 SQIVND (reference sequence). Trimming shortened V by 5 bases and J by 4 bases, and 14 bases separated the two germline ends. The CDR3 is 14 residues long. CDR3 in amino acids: CASSPRMQGTEAFF. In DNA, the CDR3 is TGTGCCAGTAGTCCCCGGATGCAGGGCACTGAAGCTTTCTTT.